The next 16 T cell receptor beta chains were all read from a single sample in a study of T cells after yellow fever vaccination. Using its own MiXCR run on the 5' RACE reads, TCRdb lists one record per CDR3 protein. The top ten hold approximately 15% of the sample, which has some 560,000 distinct CDR3 sequences, 15% to 20% seen once. Source: PBMCs, taken 15 days after the yellow fever booster vaccination. These receptors originate from a man aged 25-40 years who received the YFV17D yellow fever vaccine.

The chain has TRBV7-2 and TRBJ2-3, with TRBD2 matching 12 bases. Germline assignment: CDR1 SGHTA and CDR2 FQGNSA. This CDR3 is built from 15 residues. Trimming at V came to 2 bases and at J to 6 bases, leaving 3 bases not matched to a gene. DNA for the CDR3: TGTGCCAGCAGCTTAAGACTAGCGGGAGTTGATACGCAGTATTTT. This encodes CASSLRLAGVDTQYF.

The gene calls are TRBV28 and TRBJ1-1; unclear D gene. V was shortened by 8 bases and J by 0 bases, with 7 bases between the two germline ends. The CDR3 runs 12 residues. Germline V CDR1 and CDR2: MDHEN, SYDVKM. CDR3 coding DNA: TGTGCCAGCCGAATAATGAACACTGAAGCTTTCTTT. Translation gives CASRIMNTEAFF.

CDR3 nucleotide sequence: TGTGCCAGCAGTTACTCGAACGGGAATGAAAAACTGTTTTTT. Amino acid sequence: CASSYSNGNEKLFF. The rearrangement uses TRBV6-5 and TRBJ1-4; D is ambiguous. Per germline, CDR1 MNHEY and CDR2 SVGAGI. The V and J ends lost 0 bases and 5 bases respectively, with 7 bases between them. The CDR3 length is 14 residues.

This clonotype was picked up a small number of times. The chain links TRBV6-1 to TRBJ2-5; TRBD1 matches at 7 bases. The CDR3 totals 14 residues. Germline values: CDR1 MNHNS, CDR2 SASEGT. After removal of 6 bases from V and 4 bases from J, the junction contained 8 bases not matched to a gene. In DNA, the CDR3 is TGTGCCAGCAGGATCAGACAGGGCCGAGAGACCCAGTACTTC. Protein product: CASRIRQGRETQYF.

The rearrangement uses TRBV4-2 and TRBJ1-6, with 9 bases identical to TRBD1. Germline V lookup: CDR1 LGHNA, CDR2 YNFKEQ. There are 15 residues in the CDR3. Trimming removed 2 bases from V and 6 bases from J; junction bases left unmatched: 2. In nucleotides, the CDR3 is TGTGCCAGCAGCCAATTGGACAGGGGTAATTCACCCCTCCACTTT. Protein product: CASSQLDRGNSPLHF.

This clonotype was found a few times. The V gene is TRBV28, the J gene TRBJ2-7, with D possibly called TRBD1 or TRBD2 (5 bases each). The length of the CDR3 is 17 residues. CDR1 is MDHEN, CDR2 SYDVKM, per germline. Trimming removed 6 bases from V and 4 bases from J, with 25 bases in between. CDR3 in amino acids: CASSPYDGRGAAYEQYF. The CDR3 DNA sequence: TGTGCCAGCAGCCCCTACGACGGCCGAGGGGCCGCTTACGAGCAGTACTTC.

The chain uses TRBV7-2 and TRBJ1-2; D gene uncertain. This CDR3 contains 14 residues. Germline V gene lookup returns CDR1 SGHTA and CDR2 FQGNSA. V gave up 2 bases and J gave up 5 bases, with 12 bases separating them. The CDR3 is CASSLTLTAYGYTF. The CDR3 DNA sequence: TGTGCCAGCAGCTTAACCCTGACGGCTTATGGCTACACCTTC.

This clonotype has more than one count but fewer than ten. The rearrangement uses TRBV7-2 and TRBJ1-5; weak D call: TRBD1 (5 bases). CDR3 size: 14 residues. CDR1 and CDR2 (germline): SGHTA, FQGNSA. V was clipped by 4 bases and J by 5 bases, with 12 bases between them. In DNA, the CDR3 is TGTGCCAGCAGCTCGCTCGGGGGGTATCAGCCCCAGCATTTT. Its protein is CASSSLGGYQPQHF.

V usage is TRBV6-1 and J usage is TRBJ1-6; maybe TRBD1 (6 bases). Germline V gene sequence: CDR1 MNHNS, CDR2 SASEGT. This CDR3 region has 14 residues. CDR3 sequence: CATRLRTDNSPLHF. CDR3 nucleotide sequence: TGTGCGACCAGGCTGCGGACAGATAATTCACCCCTCCACTTT.

This clonotype showed up just a few times. The J gene is TRBJ2-3, the V gene TRBV14, with D unresolved. The germline V gene encodes CDR1 SGHDN and CDR2 FVKESK. The ends were cut back, 0 bases at V and 14 bases at J, with 12 bases in the middle. This CDR3 region has 12 residues. CDR3 nucleotides: TGTGCCAGCAGCCAAGAACGACCGGCGCTGTATTTT. Its translation: CASSQERPALYF.

This clonotype has a handful of counts. The CDR3 bases are TGCAGTTCAGGGGATCACAATGAGCAGTTCTTC. Translated, it gives CSSGDHNEQFF. The chain employs TRBV20-1 and TRBJ2-1; possibly TRBD1 for D (6 bases). The CDR3 length is 11 residues. V was cut by 8 bases and J by 5 bases, with 10 bases left in between. Germline-derived CDR1 and CDR2 are DFQATT and SNEGSKA (reference sequence).

The chain recombines TRBV19 with TRBJ2-1, with 9 bases lining up with TRBD1. Germline V gives CDR1 LNHDA, CDR2 SQIVND (reference sequence). After removal of 8 bases from V and 5 bases from J, the junction contained 10 bases not matched to a gene. The CDR3 totals 15 residues. DNA of the CDR3: TGTGCCAGTGCGGTAGGGACAGGGAGGAACAATGAGCAGTTCTTC. It is translated as CASAVGTGRNNEQFF.

The V gene is TRBV6-2 or TRBV6-3, the J gene TRBJ1-2, with a possible D match to TRBD1 (5 bases). The V end lost 7 bases, the J end lost 4 bases, and 22 bases lay between the germline ends. The germline V gene has CDR1 MNHEY and CDR2 SVGEGT. This CDR3 is built from 16 residues. This chain's CDR3 is CASTNGGTDNFYGYTF. The CDR3 DNA reads TGTGCCAGCACCAACGGGGGGACTGACAACTTCTATGGCTACACCTTC.

The V gene is TRBV6-1, the J gene TRBJ2-4, with 13 positions matching TRBD2. Germline V gene lookup returns CDR1 MNHNS and CDR2 SASEGT. The length of the CDR3 is 17 residues. The ends lost 6 bases at V and 7 bases at J; junction bases unmatched: 12. CDR3 coding DNA: TGTGCCAGCAGACCCTTACTAGCGGGAGGGGGCAGGAACATTCAGTACTTC. Protein sequence: CASRPLLAGGGRNIQYF.

This chain connects TRBV25-1 to TRBJ2-2; possible D gene TRBD1, 5 bases. Trimming cost V 6 bases and J 0 bases, with 11 bases left between them. The germline gives CDR1 MGHDK, CDR2 SYGVNS. CDR3 length: 15 amino acids. The CDR3 here is CASRRTQTNTGELFF. The CDR3 DNA reads as TGTGCCAGCAGGCGGACACAAACGAACACCGGGGAGCTGTTTTTT. Together with reference TRBV25-1 and TRBJ2-2, the CDR3 gives the full variable domain: EADIYQTPRYLVIGTGKKITLECSQTMGHDKMYWYQQDPGMELHLIHYSYGVNSTEKGDLSSESTVSRIRTEHFPLTLESARPSHTSQYLCASRRTQTNTGELFFGEGSRLTVL.

This clonotype was observed a handful of times. The genes are TRBV29-1 and TRBJ2-5, with 14 bases fitting TRBD2. The length of the CDR3 is 13 residues. V was pared by 7 bases and J by 7 bases, with 5 bases of the junction left unmatched. Germline CDR1 and CDR2: SQVTM and ANQGSEA. The CDR3 coding sequence is TGCAGCGCTACAGGGACTAGCGGGGGGACCCAGTACTTC. This gives the protein CSATGTSGGTQYF. Drawing the rest from reference TRBV29-1 and TRBJ2-5, the complete variable domain is SAVISQKPSRDICQRGTSLTIQCQVDSQVTMMFWYRQQPGQSLTLIATANQGSEATYESGFVIDKFPISRPNLTFSTLTVSNMSPEDSSIYLCSATGTSGGTQYFGPGTRLLVL.